This T cell receptor beta chain was sequenced for a study of T cell responses to AZD1222 COVID-19 vaccine. CDR3 length equals 16 residues. V shed 1 base and J shed 5 bases, with 17 bases lying between them. Germline-derived CDR1 and CDR2 are SEHNR and FQNEAQ (reference sequence). TCRdb keeps only in-frame clones here, not all; method: immunoSEQ multiplex PCR. This sample has some 110,000 clones, with approximately 90% found just once. The receptor comes from an adult in good health. Sequenced here: peripheral blood, sampled on day 0 of AZD1222 vaccination. The V and J genes are TRBV7-9 and TRBJ2-5; D is ambiguous. CDR3: CASSLEGTNPGETQYF. As DNA, the CDR3 is TGTGCCAGCAGCTTAGAGGGCACAAACCCCGGGGAGACCCAGTACTTC. Using reference TRBV7-9 and TRBJ2-5 for the parts outside the CDR3, the full variable domain is DTGVSQNPRHKITKRGQNVTFRCDPISEHNRLYWYRQTLGQGPEFLTYFQNEAQLEKSRLLSDRFSAERPKGSFSTLEIQRTEQGDSAMYLCASSLEGTNPGETQYFGPGTRLLVL.